This TCR beta chain was identified during a study of tumor and adjacent non-tumor tissue in lung cancer. Study-level results: Tumor TCR diversity, when higher, was linked to shorter survival.

CDR3 length: 15 amino acids. With 6 bases clipped from V and 4 bases from J, the junction kept 5 bases outside the gene matches. Germline V gene lookup returns CDR1 MNHNS and CDR2 SASEGT. A few counts support this clonotype. Its target is unknown. This sample's RNA came from whole unsorted tissue. Donors were chemotherapy-naive, newly diagnosed lung cancer surgical patients in China, August–late 2014. The library came from three nested PCR rounds adapted from ARM-PCR protocols. From the multiplex PCR reads, TCRdb called clonotypes with MiXCR, one entry per CDR3 protein. The sample records tens of thousands of distinct CDR3 sequences, 67% being singletons.

The TCR comes from a man aged 55-75 years with non-small cell lung cancer. What was sequenced was lung tumor tissue. This rearrangement joins TRBV6-1 to TRBJ2-6, with 8 bases identical to TRBD2. The CDR3 DNA follows: TGTGCCAGCAGCGGACTAGCAGCCGGGGCCAACGTCCTGACTTTC. It codes for CASSGLAAGANVLTF.